This T cell receptor (beta chain) was sequenced in a study of vaccination effects on CD4 cells after COVID-19. Sequenced by immunoSEQ multiplex PCR; TCRdb stores in-frame clones only, minus some. The sample carries about 76,000 clones, roughly three quarters recorded once. The sample holds one count of this clone. Its antigen is undetermined. CDR1 and CDR2 from the germline V gene are KGHDR and SFDVKD. The CDR3 has 18 residues. J lost 0 bases, V lost 1 base, and 6 bases had no gene match. CD4+ T cell isolation took place after 10 days of culture. None of these healthy vaccinees had been infected with SARS-CoV-2 before vaccination.

Source: CD4+ T cells from PBMCs cultured without peptide, taken before COVID-19 vaccination. This sequence joins TRBV24-1 and TRBJ2-3; 10 nucleotides align to TRBD2. The sequence derives from a human donor who received a COVID-19 vaccine. CDR3 sequence reads: CATSDLSSGSRSTDTQYF. Here the CDR3 DNA reads TGTGCCACCAGTGATTTATCTAGCGGGAGCCGAAGCACAGATACGCAGTATTTT.